This T cell receptor (beta chain) comes out of a study of neurological immune-mediated disorders. This clonotype was counted many times. Its antigen is undetermined. This CDR3 is built from 16 residues. Germline values: CDR1 SGHRS, CDR2 YFSETQ. With V trimmed by 4 bases and J by 2 bases, 12 bases remained unmatched. The authors made cDNA by 5'RACE with 10-nucleotide random UMIs. In TCRdb, the 5' RACE reads were re-called with MiXCR into one record per CDR3 protein. The top ten hold 9.5% to 15% of the sample, which has 55,000 to 65,000 distinct CDR3 sequences, around a tenth seen once. Study-wide results and caveats: Among expanded clones, no CDR3 amino acid sequences were shared across subjects, a pattern suggesting private repertoires in all groups.

Sample time point: longitudinal time-point 2. It was blood bank volunteers in Maryland, USA who made up the healthy controls. Where libraries were unsorted, they were derived from 2 million PBMCs stored at -80 degrees C. This receptor was obtained from a man aged 25-40 years in good health. The sequenced sample was PBMCs. The chain has TRBV5-1 and TRBJ2-7; 7 bases match TRBD1. CDR3 bases: TGCGCCAGCAGCGTGGGTCGGACAGGAACCGCCTACGAGCAGTACTTC. Its protein is CASSVGRTGTAYEQYF.